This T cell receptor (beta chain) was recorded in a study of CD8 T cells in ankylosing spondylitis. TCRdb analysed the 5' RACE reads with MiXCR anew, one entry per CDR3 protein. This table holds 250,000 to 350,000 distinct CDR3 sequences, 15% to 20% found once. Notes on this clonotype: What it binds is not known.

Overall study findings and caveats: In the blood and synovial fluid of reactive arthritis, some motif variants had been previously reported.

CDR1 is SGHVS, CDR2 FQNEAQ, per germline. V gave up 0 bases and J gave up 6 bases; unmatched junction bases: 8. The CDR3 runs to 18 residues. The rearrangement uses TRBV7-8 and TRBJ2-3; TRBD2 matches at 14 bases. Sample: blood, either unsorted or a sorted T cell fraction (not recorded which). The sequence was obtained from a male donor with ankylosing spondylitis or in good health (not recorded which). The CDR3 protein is CASSLALGTSGGRDTQYF. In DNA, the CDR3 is TGTGCCAGCAGCTTAGCGTTGGGGACTAGCGGGGGCCGGGATACGCAGTATTTT.